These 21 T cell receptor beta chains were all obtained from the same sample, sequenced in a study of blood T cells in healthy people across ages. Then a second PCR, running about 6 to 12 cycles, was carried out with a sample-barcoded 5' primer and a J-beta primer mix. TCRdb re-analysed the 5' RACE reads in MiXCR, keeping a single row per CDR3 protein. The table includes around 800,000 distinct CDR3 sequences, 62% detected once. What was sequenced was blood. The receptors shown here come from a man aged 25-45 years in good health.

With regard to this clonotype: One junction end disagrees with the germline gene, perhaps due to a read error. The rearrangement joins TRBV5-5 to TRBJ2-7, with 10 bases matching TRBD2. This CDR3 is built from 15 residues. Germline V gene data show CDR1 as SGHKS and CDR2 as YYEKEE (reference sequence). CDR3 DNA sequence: TGTGCCGGCAGCTTGGACTCTAGCGGGGGTTACGAGCAGTACTTC. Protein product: CAGSLDSSGGYEQYF.

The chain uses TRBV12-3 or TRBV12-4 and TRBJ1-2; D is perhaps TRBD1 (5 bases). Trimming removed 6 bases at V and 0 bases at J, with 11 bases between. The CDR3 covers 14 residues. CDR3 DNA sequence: TGTGCCAGCAGGGGGGAAGGGGCTAACTATGGCTACACCTTC. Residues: CASRGEGANYGYTF.

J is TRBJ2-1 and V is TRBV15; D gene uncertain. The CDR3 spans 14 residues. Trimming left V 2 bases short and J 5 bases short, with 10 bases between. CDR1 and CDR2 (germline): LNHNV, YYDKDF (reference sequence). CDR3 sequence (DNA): TGTGCCACCAGCAGACCCGAGGTCGACAATGAGCAGTTCTTC. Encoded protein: CATSRPEVDNEQFF.

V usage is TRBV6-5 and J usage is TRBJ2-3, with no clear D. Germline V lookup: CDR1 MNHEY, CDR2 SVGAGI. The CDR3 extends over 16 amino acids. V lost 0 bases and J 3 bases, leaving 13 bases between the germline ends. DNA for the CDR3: TGTGCCAGCAGTTACTCGATGGTTCCGGAGACAGATACGCAGTATTTT. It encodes CASSYSMVPETDTQYF.

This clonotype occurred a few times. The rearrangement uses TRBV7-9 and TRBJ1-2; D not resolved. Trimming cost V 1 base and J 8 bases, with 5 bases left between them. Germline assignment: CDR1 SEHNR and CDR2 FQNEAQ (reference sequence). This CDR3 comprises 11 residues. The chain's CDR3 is CASSLERGYTF. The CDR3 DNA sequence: TGTGCCAGCAGCTTAGAGAGGGGCTACACCTTC.

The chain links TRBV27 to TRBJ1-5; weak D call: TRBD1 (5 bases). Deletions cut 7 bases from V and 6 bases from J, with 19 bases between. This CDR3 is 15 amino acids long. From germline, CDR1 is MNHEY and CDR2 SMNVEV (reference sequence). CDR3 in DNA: TGTGCCAGCACCGTGGGGCAGGAGAAGGGTCAGCCCCAGCATTTT. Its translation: CASTVGQEKGQPQHF.

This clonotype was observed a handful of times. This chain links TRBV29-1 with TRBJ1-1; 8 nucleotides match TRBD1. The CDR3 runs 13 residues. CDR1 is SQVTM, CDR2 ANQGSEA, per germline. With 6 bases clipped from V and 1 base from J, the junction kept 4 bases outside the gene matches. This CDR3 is CSVQTGGNTEAFF. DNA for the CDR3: TGCAGCGTCCAAACAGGGGGGAACACTGAAGCTTTCTTT.

The CDR3 coding sequence is TGCGCCAGCAGCTTGCGGAGGGAATATGGGGGGAACACTGAAGCTTTCTTT. Its translation: CASSLRREYGGNTEAFF. The chain employs TRBV5-1 and TRBJ1-1; D is possibly TRBD1 (5 bases). The CDR3 contains 17 residues. The V end lost 1 base, the J end lost 1 base, and 17 bases lay between the germline ends. Germline CDR1 is SGHRS and CDR2 is YFSETQ.

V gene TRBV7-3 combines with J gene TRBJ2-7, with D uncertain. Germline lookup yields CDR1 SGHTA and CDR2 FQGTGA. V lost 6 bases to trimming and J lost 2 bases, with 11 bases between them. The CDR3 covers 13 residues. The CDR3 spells CASSKGGPYEQYF. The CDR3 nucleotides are TGTGCCAGCAGTAAAGGCGGCCCCTACGAGCAGTACTTC.

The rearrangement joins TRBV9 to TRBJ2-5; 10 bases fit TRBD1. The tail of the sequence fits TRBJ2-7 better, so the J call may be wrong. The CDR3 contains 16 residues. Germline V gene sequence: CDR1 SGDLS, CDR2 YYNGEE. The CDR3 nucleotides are TGTGCCAGCAGCATCTTCGATGGACAGGGGGGTAGCGAGCAGTACTTC. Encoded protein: CASSIFDGQGGSEQYF.

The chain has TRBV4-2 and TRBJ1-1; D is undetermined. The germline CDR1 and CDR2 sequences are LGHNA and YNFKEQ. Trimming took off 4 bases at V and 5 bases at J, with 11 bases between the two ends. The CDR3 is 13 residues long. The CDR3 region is CASSRVGQTEAFF. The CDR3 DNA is TGTGCCAGCAGCCGGGTAGGGCAGACTGAAGCTTTCTTT.

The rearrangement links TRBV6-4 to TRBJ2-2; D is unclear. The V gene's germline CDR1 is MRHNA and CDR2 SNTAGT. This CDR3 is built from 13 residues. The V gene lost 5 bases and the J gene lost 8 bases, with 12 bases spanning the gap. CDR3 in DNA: TGTGCCAGCAGTCCGGGCACTCAAGGGGAGCTGTTTTTT. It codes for CASSPGTQGELFF.

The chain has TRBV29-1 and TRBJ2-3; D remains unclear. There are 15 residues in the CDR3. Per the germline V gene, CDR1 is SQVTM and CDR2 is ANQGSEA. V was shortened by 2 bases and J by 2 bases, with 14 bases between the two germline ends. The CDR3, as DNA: TGCAGCGTTGAATCCACTGGCCAGTCCACAGATACGCAGTATTTT. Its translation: CSVESTGQSTDTQYF.

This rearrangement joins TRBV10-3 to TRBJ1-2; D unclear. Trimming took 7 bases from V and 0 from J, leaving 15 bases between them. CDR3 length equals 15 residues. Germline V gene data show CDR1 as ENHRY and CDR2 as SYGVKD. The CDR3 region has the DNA TGTGCCATCAAGGGATGGGCAGATTCTAACTATGGCTACACCTTC. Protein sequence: CAIKGWADSNYGYTF.

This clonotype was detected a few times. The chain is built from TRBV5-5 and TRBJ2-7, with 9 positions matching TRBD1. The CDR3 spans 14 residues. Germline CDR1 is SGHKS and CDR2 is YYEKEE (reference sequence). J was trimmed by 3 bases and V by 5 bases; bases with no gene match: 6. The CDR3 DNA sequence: TGTGCCAGCAGAAGACCGGGACAGGGCTACGAGCAGTACTTC. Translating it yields CASRRPGQGYEQYF.

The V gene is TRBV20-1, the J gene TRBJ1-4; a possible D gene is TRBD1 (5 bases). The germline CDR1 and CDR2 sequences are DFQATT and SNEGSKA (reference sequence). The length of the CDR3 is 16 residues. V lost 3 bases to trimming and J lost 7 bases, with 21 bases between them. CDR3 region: CSASIPRKGPVEKLFF. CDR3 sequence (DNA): TGCAGTGCTAGCATCCCCCGAAAGGGGCCGGTTGAAAAACTGTTTTTT.

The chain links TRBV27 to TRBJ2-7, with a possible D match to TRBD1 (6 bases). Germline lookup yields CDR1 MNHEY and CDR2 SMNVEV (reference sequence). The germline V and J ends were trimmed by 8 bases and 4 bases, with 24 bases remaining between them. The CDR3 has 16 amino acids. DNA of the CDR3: TGTGCCAGCGCCAAACTCGGACAGAACCTTTCATACGAGCAGTACTTC. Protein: CASAKLGQNLSYEQYF.

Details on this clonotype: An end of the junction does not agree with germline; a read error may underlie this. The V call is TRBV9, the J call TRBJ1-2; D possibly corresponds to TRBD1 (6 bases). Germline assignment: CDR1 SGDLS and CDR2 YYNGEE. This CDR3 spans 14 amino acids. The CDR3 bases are TGTGCCGGCAGCGTAGAGATAGGGGGCTATGGCTACACCTTC. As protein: CAGSVEIGGYGYTF. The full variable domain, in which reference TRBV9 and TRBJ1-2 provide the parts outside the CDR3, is DSGVTQTPKHLITATGQRVTLRCSPRSGDLSVYWYQQSLDQGLQFLIQYYNGEERAKGNILERFSAQQFPDLHSELNLSSLELGDSALYFCAGSVEIGGYGYTFGSGTRLTVV.

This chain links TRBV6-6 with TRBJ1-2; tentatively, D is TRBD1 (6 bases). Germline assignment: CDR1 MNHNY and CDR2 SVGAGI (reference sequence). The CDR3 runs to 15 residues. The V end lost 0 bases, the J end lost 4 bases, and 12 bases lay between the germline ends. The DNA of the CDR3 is TGTGCCAGCAGTTACTCAAGGGGGGACGGCTATGGCTACACCTTC. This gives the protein CASSYSRGDGYGYTF.

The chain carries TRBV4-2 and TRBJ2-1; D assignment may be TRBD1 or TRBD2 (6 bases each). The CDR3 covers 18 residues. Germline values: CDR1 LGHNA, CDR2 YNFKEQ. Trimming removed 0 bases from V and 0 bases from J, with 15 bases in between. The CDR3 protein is CASSQDRRGRSSYNEQFF. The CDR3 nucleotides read TGTGCCAGCAGCCAAGATAGACGGGGGCGGAGCTCCTACAATGAGCAGTTCTTC.

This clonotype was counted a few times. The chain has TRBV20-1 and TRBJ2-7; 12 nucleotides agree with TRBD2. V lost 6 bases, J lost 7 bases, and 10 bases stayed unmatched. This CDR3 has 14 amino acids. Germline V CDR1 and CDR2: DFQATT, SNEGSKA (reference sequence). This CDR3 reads CSATRTSGTREQYF. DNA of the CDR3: TGCAGTGCAACAAGGACTAGCGGGACAAGGGAGCAGTACTTC.